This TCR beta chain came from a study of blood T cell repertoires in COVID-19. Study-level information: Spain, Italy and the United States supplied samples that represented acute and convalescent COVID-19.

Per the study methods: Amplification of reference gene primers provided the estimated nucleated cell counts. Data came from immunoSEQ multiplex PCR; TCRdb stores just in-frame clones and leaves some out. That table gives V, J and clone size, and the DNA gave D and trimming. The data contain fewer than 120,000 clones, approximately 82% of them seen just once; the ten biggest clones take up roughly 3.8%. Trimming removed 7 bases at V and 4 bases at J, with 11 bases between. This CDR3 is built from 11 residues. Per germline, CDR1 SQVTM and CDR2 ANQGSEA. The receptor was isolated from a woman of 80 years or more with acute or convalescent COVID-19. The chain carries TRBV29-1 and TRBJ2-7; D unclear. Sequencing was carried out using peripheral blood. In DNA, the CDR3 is TGCAGCGGAGGTCTTGGATACGAGCAGTACTTC. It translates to CSGGLGYEQYF.